The next 12 T cell receptor beta chains were all read from a single sample in a study of cytomegalovirus exposure and HLA in healthy donors. The study ran its PCR with 60 Vbeta and 13 Jbeta primers. Clones were read by immunoSEQ multiplex PCR, and TCRdb kept only the in-frame ones, dropping some. This table has tens of thousands of clones, 86% appearing once. The sequencing input was PBMCs. These receptors originate from a man under 40 in good health and CMV-seropositive.

The rearrangement uses TRBV28 and TRBJ2-3; TRBD1 aligns across 8 bases. This CDR3 has 16 amino acids. V was pared by 6 bases and J by 2 bases, with 10 bases of the junction left unmatched. The V gene's germline CDR1 is MDHEN and CDR2 SYDVKM. This CDR3 is CASSLPGQANTDTQYF. CDR3 sequence (DNA): TGTGCCAGCAGCCTCCCGGGACAGGCGAACACAGATACGCAGTATTTT.

V is TRBV14 and J is TRBJ2-2; D possibly corresponds to TRBD1 (6 bases). V lost 4 bases, J lost 4 bases, and 16 bases lay in between. Germline V gene sequence: CDR1 SGHDN, CDR2 FVKESK. This CDR3 is 16 amino acids long. The CDR3 is CASSPRGLWGTGELFF. DNA of the CDR3: TGTGCCAGCAGCCCCAGGGGCCTTTGGGGCACCGGGGAGCTGTTTTTT.

This chain uses TRBV11-3 with TRBJ1-1, with D hard to call. The V end was cut by 3 bases, the J end by 1 base, with 6 bases between. Germline V CDR1 and CDR2: SGHNT, YENEEA. The CDR3 extends over 13 amino acids. CDR3 sequence reads: CASSFGRNTEAFF. CDR3 sequence (DNA): TGTGCCAGCAGCTTTGGGCGGAACACTGAAGCTTTCTTT.

This chain joins TRBV10-1 and TRBJ2-5, with 7 bases identical to TRBD1. CDR1 and CDR2 (germline): WNHNN, SYGVQD (reference sequence). The CDR3 contains 14 residues. Trimming took 2 bases from V and 5 from J; bases not matched to a gene: 5. The CDR3 reads CASSEAGGSETQYF. The CDR3 region has the DNA TGCGCCAGCAGTGAGGCAGGGGGAAGCGAGACCCAGTACTTC.

The chain is built from TRBV6-5 and TRBJ2-5; a possible D gene is TRBD1 (5 bases). Germline loops: CDR1 MNHEY, CDR2 SVGAGI. CDR3 size: 15 residues. V gave up 9 bases and J gave up 2 bases, with 19 bases separating them. The CDR3 coding sequence is TGTGCCAGGCTATTTCACGACAGTTTACAAGAGACCCAGTACTTC. Protein: CARLFHDSLQETQYF.

The chain recombines TRBV9 with TRBJ2-6; 9 nucleotides align to TRBD1. V dropped 2 bases and J dropped 3; count of bases not matched to a gene: 12. This CDR3 has 19 amino acids. The germline gives CDR1 SGDLS, CDR2 YYNGEE. The CDR3 bases are TGTGCCAGCAGCGTCATGCCGGGACAGGGAGGAGGTGGGGCCAACGTCCTGACTTTC. Amino acids: CASSVMPGQGGGGANVLTF.

The chain combines TRBV6-5 with TRBJ2-3; 7 positions match TRBD1. Germline V gives CDR1 MNHEY, CDR2 SVGAGI. The CDR3 runs 15 residues. J lost 5 bases, V lost 5 bases, and 10 bases had no gene match. CDR3 coding DNA: TGTGCCAGCAGTCAAACAGGGGCGAGAGGAGATACGCAGTATTTT. Its protein product is CASSQTGARGDTQYF.

The rearrangement joins TRBV30 to TRBJ1-2; 9 bases fit TRBD1. J lost 8 bases, V lost 2 bases, and 6 bases had no gene match. Germline assignment: CDR1 GTSNPN and CDR2 SVGIG (reference sequence). The CDR3 is 13 amino acids. The CDR3 nucleotides are TGTGCCTGGAGTCCGGGACAGGGAGTCGGCTACACCTTC. Translation gives CAWSPGQGVGYTF.

The V call is TRBV4-2, the J call TRBJ2-2; 13 positions match TRBD2. Germline V lookup: CDR1 LGHNA, CDR2 YNFKEQ. This CDR3 region has 19 residues. V lost 0 bases, J lost 7 bases, and 11 bases stayed unmatched. The CDR3 DNA reads as TGTGCCAGCAGCCAAGACTCCCACGGACTAGCGGGAGCGGGCGGGGAGCTGTTTTTT. Protein sequence: CASSQDSHGLAGAGGELFF.

V is TRBV4-2 and J is TRBJ2-5; possibly TRBD1 for D (6 bases). The germline CDR1 and CDR2 sequences are LGHNA and YNFKEQ. Deletions cut 0 bases from V and 5 bases from J, with 16 bases between. The CDR3 loop spans 16 amino acids. The CDR3 protein is CASSQEPGATVETQYF. The CDR3, as DNA: TGTGCCAGCAGCCAAGAGCCAGGGGCGACTGTGGAGACCCAGTACTTC.

This chain joins TRBV25-1 and TRBJ2-1, with 13 bases matching TRBD2. V gave up 4 bases and J gave up 2 bases; unmatched junction bases: 5. CDR3 size: 17 residues. Germline values: CDR1 MGHDK, CDR2 SYGVNS. The CDR3 DNA reads TGTGCCAGCAGTGCCGGGACTAGCGGGACCCCCTACAATGAGCAGTTCTTC. This translates into CASSAGTSGTPYNEQFF.

This clone has more than one count but fewer than ten. The chain employs TRBV6-1 and TRBJ1-5; D not resolved. This CDR3 contains 13 residues. Between the trimmed V and J ends, which lost 7 bases and 0 bases, there was a span of 7 bases. The germline V gene has CDR1 MNHNS and CDR2 SASEGT. The CDR3 coding sequence is TGTGCCAGCACCCCGTATAGCAATCAGCCCCAGCATTTT. Translation gives CASTPYSNQPQHF.